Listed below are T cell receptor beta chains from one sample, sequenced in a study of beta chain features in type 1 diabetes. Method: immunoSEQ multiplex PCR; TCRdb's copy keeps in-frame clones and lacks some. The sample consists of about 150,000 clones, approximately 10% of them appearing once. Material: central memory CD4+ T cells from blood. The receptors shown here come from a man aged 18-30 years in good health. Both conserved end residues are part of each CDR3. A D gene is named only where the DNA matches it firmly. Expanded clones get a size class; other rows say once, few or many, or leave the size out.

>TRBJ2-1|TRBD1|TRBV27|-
CASSLADRRSQFF
TGTGCCAGCAGTTTGGCGGACAGGCGGTCGCAGTTCTTC
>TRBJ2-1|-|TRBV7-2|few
CASSLFVRGGGNEQFF
TGTGCCAGCAGCCTTTTTGTGAGGGGGGGTGGAAATGAGCAGTTCTTC
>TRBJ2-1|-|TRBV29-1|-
CSVEIVGGPYNEQFF
TGCAGCGTTGAAATAGTAGGGGGACCCTACAATGAGCAGTTCTTC
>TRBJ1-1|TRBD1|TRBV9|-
CASSVGDRGDTEAFF
TGTGCCAGCAGCGTAGGGGACAGGGGAGACACTGAAGCTTTCTTT
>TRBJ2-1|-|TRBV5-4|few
CASSLDISGHHNEQFF
TGTGCCAGCAGCTTGGACATCTCCGGACACCACAATGAGCAGTTCTTC
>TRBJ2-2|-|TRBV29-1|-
CSAEGLSTGELFF
TGCAGCGCGGAGGGACTTTCAACCGGGGAGCTGTTTTTT
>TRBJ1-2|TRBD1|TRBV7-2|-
CASSLTGTGVGYTF
TGTGCCAGCAGCTTAACCGGGACAGGGGTCGGCTACACCTTC
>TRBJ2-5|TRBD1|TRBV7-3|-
CASSRQRGHQETQYF
TGTGCCAGCAGCCGACAAAGGGGGCACCAAGAGACCCAGTACTTC
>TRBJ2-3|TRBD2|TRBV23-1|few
CASRGLAGGEDTQYF
TGCGCCAGCAGGGGACTAGCGGGAGGGGAAGATACGCAGTATTTT
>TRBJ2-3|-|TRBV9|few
CASSARHRDDTQYF
TGTGCCAGCAGCGCACGGCACAGGGACGATACGCAGTATTTT
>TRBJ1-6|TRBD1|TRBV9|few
CASRAGQGLNSPLHF
TGTGCCAGCAGAGCGGGACAGGGATTGAATTCACCCCTCCACTTT
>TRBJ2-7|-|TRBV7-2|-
CASSLVGLVDYEQYF
TGTGCCAGCAGCTTAGTAGGTCTGGTGGATTACGAGCAGTACTTC
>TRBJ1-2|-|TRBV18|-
CASSALNGYTF
TGTGCCAGCTCCGCTCTAAATGGCTACACCTTC
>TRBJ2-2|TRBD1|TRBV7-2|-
CASSDRTGAVTGELFF
TGTGCCAGCAGCGACCGGACAGGGGCGGTCACCGGGGAGCTGTTTTTT
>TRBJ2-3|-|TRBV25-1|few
CASSERVGGADTQYF
TGTGCCAGCAGTGAGAGGGTCGGAGGGGCAGATACGCAGTATTTT
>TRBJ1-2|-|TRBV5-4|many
CASSLEEAYGYTF
TGTGCCAGCAGCTTGGAGGAGGCCTATGGCTACACCTTC
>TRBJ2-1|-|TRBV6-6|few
CASSGSSYNEQFF
TGTGCCAGCAGCGGTAGCTCCTACAATGAGCAGTTCTTC
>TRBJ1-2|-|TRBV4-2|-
CASSQDSGGGYTF
TGTGCCAGCAGCCAAGATTCCGGGGGTGGCTACACCTTC
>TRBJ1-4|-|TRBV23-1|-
CASSHKGATNEKLFF
TGCGCCAGCAGTCATAAGGGAGCAACTAATGAAAAACTGTTTTTT
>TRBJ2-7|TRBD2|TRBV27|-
CASSSAGGPREQYF
TGTGCCAGCAGTTCAGCGGGAGGGCCGCGGGAGCAGTACTTC
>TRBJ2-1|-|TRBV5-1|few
CASSPGQSYNEQFF
TGCGCCAGCAGCCCAGGGCAATCCTACAATGAGCAGTTCTTC
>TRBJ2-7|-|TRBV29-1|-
CSVRQSSLPSYEQYF
TGCAGCGTTAGGCAGAGCAGTCTTCCCTCCTACGAGCAGTACTTC
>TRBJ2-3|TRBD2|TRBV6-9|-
CASSRGLAGLIDTQYF
TGTGCCAGCAGTCGAGGACTAGCGGGACTTATAGATACGCAGTATTTT
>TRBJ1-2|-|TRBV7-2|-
CASSLHGSYGYTF
TGTGCCAGCAGCTTACATGGGAGCTATGGCTACACCTTC
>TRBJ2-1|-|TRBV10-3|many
CAIRGKGGYNEQFF
TGTGCCATCCGTGGCAAGGGGGGGTACAATGAGCAGTTCTTC
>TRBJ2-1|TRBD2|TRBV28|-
CASSLRREQQFF
TGTGCCAGCAGTTTAAGGCGGGAGCAGCAGTTCTTC
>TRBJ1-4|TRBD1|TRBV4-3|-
CASSRGQGGIEKLFF
TGCGCCAGCAGCCGTGGACAGGGTGGAATTGAAAAACTGTTTTTT
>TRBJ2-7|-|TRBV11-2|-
CASSLQQGWGEQYF
TGTGCCAGCAGTTTACAACAGGGATGGGGCGAGCAGTACTTC
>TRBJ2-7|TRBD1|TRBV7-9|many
CASGRGIYEQYF
TGTGCCAGCGGCAGGGGGATCTACGAGCAGTACTTC
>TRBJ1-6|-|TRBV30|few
CAWSQGYNSPLHF
TGTGCCTGGAGTCAAGGTTATAATTCACCCCTCCACTTT
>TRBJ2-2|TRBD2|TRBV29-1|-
CSGATSGLTGELFF
TGCAGCGGTGCAACTAGCGGACTCACCGGGGAGCTGTTTTTT
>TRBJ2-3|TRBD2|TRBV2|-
CASSPGGSQYF
TGTGCCAGCAGTCCGGGGGGTTCCCAGTATTTT
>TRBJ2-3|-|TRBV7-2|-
CASSLATGRTDTQYF
TGTGCCAGCAGCTTAGCAACGGGGCGCACAGATACGCAGTATTTT
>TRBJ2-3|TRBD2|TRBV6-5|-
CASSSSGGSDTQYF
TGTGCCAGCAGTTCTAGCGGGGGGTCAGATACGCAGTATTTT
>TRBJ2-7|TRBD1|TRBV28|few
CALRGQGPEQYF
TGTGCTCTAAGGGGACAGGGACCCGAGCAGTACTTC
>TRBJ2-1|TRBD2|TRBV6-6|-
CAVSAGGQFF
TGTGCCGTCTCGGCGGGAGGGCAGTTCTTC
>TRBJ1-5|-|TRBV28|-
CASGVPPTNQPQHF
TGTGCAAGCGGTGTACCACCGACGAATCAGCCCCAGCATTTT
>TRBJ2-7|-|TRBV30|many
CAWSLGFVQYF
TGTGCCTGGAGTTTAGGGTTTGTACAGTACTTC
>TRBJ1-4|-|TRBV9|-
CASSVAAGGGANEKLFF
TGTGCCAGCAGCGTAGCTGCAGGCGGGGGCGCTAATGAAAAACTGTTTTTT
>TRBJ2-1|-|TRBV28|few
CASVPPTGIKPFF
TGTGCCAGCGTTCCCCCGACGGGGATCAAACCGTTCTTC
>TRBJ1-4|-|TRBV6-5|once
CASSSGPAGEKLFF
TGTGCCAGCAGTTCGGGACCAGCAGGGGAAAAACTGTTTTTT
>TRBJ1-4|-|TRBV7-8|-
CASTPRQVVANEKLFF
TGTGCCAGCACCCCTCGACAGGTGGTCGCTAATGAAAAACTGTTTTTT
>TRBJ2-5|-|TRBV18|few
CASSGVRETQYF
TGTGCCAGCTCGGGAGTGCGGGAGACCCAGTACTTC
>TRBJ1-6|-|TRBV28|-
CASLGGFYNSPLHF
TGTGCCAGCCTTGGCGGGTTCTATAATTCACCCCTCCACTTT